Shown below are 18 T cell receptor beta chains from a single sample sequenced in a study of blood T cell repertoires in COVID-19. TCRdb keeps only in-frame clones here, not all; method: immunoSEQ multiplex PCR. The sample lists approximately 35,000 clones, about 86% seen once, with about 5% in the top ten. The sequenced material came from peripheral blood. The receptor set was obtained from a woman between 65 and 79 years old with active COVID-19.

This rearrangement joins TRBV2 to TRBJ1-6, with a tentative D call TRBD1 (6 bases). CDR3 length: 14 residues. Trimming removed 4 bases at V and 5 bases at J, with 9 bases between. Germline CDR1 SNHLY, CDR2 FYNNEI. CDR3 bases: TGTGCCAGCAGTGGGACAGCTAATAATTCACCCCTCCACTTT. Translation: CASSGTANNSPLHF.

The chain links TRBV10-3 to TRBJ2-1; possibly TRBD2 for D (6 bases). This CDR3 region has 13 residues. Trimming stripped 7 bases from V and 8 bases from J, with 15 bases between. Per the germline V gene, CDR1 is ENHRY and CDR2 is SYGVKD. The CDR3 region is CAIMRRGGDEQFF. CDR3 nucleotides: TGTGCCATCATGAGGCGGGGCGGCGATGAGCAGTTCTTC.

The V and J genes are TRBV5-5 and TRBJ2-7; the D is unclear. This CDR3 is built from 14 residues. V gave up 6 bases and J gave up 5 bases, with 18 bases separating them. From germline, CDR1 is SGHKS and CDR2 YYEKEE (reference sequence). The CDR3 reads CASTLSPFEDEQYF. In DNA, the CDR3 is TGTGCCAGCACCCTTTCCCCTTTTGAGGACGAGCAGTACTTC.

The rearrangement links TRBV19 to TRBJ1-4; TRBD1 is a possible D gene (5 bases). CDR3 length equals 17 residues. Deletions cut 3 bases from V and 8 bases from J, with 22 bases between. Germline assignment: CDR1 LNHDA and CDR2 SQIVND (reference sequence). The CDR3 sequence is CASSISSQGGWQEKLFF. CDR3 bases: TGTGCCAGTAGTATTTCGTCGCAGGGAGGTTGGCAGGAAAAACTGTTTTTT.

This sequence joins TRBV19 and TRBJ2-5, with TRBD1 as a possible D gene (6 bases). The CDR3 runs 13 residues. Trimming left V 5 bases short and J 5 bases short, with 12 bases between. Per germline, CDR1 LNHDA and CDR2 SQIVND (reference sequence). The CDR3, as DNA: TGTGCCAGTAGTCCGAACAGGGACGAGACCCAGTACTTC. It encodes CASSPNRDETQYF.

This chain connects TRBV28 to TRBJ2-1, with TRBD1 matching over 7 bases. This CDR3 has 14 residues. Unmatched junction bases numbered 8, after V lost 4 bases and J lost 8 bases. Germline CDR1 reads MDHEN; CDR2 reads SYDVKM. CDR3 nucleotide sequence: TGTGCCAGCAGTTCCCCAAACAGGGGCGATGAGCAGTTCTTC. It is translated as CASSSPNRGDEQFF.

The J gene is TRBJ1-6, the V gene TRBV19; 7 bases agree with TRBD1. CDR1 and CDR2 (germline): LNHDA, SQIVND (reference sequence). The V and J ends lost 4 bases and 7 bases, in that order; junction bases with no gene match: 10. The CDR3 is 16 residues long. CDR3 region: CASSNPPGQRNSPLHF. The CDR3 DNA reads as TGTGCCAGTAGTAACCCACCGGGACAGCGCAATTCACCCCTCCACTTT. The whole variable domain, remainder taken from reference TRBV19 and TRBJ1-6, is DGGITQSPKYLFRKEGQNVTLSCEQNLNHDAMYWYRQDPGQGLRLIYYSQIVNDFQKGDIAEGYSVSREKKESFPLTVTSAQKNPTAFYLCASSNPPGQRNSPLHFGNGTRLTVT.

The chain joins TRBV3-1 (or the pseudogene TRBV3-2) to TRBJ2-3; 7 positions match TRBD2. The CDR3 has 13 amino acids. CDR1 and CDR2 (germline): LGHDT, YNNKEL (reference sequence). V shed 7 bases and J 2 bases; nucleotides not matched to a gene: 3. The CDR3, as DNA: TGTGCCAGCACCGGGAGGAACACAGATACGCAGTATTTT. This translates into CASTGRNTDTQYF.

The rearrangement links TRBV11-3 to TRBJ2-5; D perhaps matches TRBD2 (5 bases). Germline V CDR1 and CDR2: SGHNT, YENEEA. Trimming cost V 2 bases and J 4 bases, with 11 bases left between them. The CDR3 is 14 amino acids. Here the CDR3 reads CASSLRRGGETQYF. CDR3 DNA: TGTGCCAGCAGCTTACGCCGGGGTGGAGAGACCCAGTACTTC.

The rearrangement joins TRBV19 to TRBJ1-2; D uncertain. Trimming left V 1 base short and J 4 bases short, with 13 bases between. The CDR3 loop spans 15 amino acids. The germline gives CDR1 LNHDA, CDR2 SQIVND (reference sequence). The DNA of the CDR3 is TGTGCCAGTAGTATAGTCGAGGGATCGGCCTATGGCTACACCTTC. Translated, it gives CASSIVEGSAYGYTF. The full variable domain, its missing parts supplied by reference TRBV19 and TRBJ1-2, is DGGITQSPKYLFRKEGQNVTLSCEQNLNHDAMYWYRQDPGQGLRLIYYSQIVNDFQKGDIAEGYSVSREKKESFPLTVTSAQKNPTAFYLCASSIVEGSAYGYTFGSGTRLTVV.

The chain has TRBV18 and TRBJ1-1; 10 bases align to TRBD1. This CDR3 has 16 residues. V shed 4 bases and J 3 bases; nucleotides not matched to a gene: 8. Germline lookup yields CDR1 KGHSH and CDR2 LQKENI. The CDR3, as DNA: TGTGCCAGCTCACGACAGGGGGCGCCGATGTACACTGAAGCTTTCTTT. This gives the protein CASSRQGAPMYTEAFF.

V gene TRBV7-2 combines with J gene TRBJ2-2, with D possibly TRBD1 on 6 matching bases. The ends were cut back, 1 base at V and 4 bases at J, with 22 bases in the middle. CDR1 is SGHTA, CDR2 FQGNSA, per germline. CDR3 length equals 19 residues. In DNA form, the CDR3 reads TGTGCCAGCAGCTTAGAGCGGACAGTAAGACGGCTAGCCACCGGGGAGCTGTTTTTT. Amino acids: CASSLERTVRRLATGELFF.

This clone was observed a few times. This chain links TRBV4-1 with TRBJ2-1, with TRBD2 matching over 11 bases. CDR3 size: 15 residues. The V and J ends lost 0 bases and 9 bases, in that order; junction bases with no gene match: 4. Germline lookup yields CDR1 MGHRA and CDR2 YSYEKL. The CDR3 loop is CASSQDPLAGGEQFF. DNA for the CDR3: TGCGCCAGCAGCCAAGATCCCCTAGCGGGGGGTGAGCAGTTCTTC.

The chain has TRBV18 and TRBJ2-7, with 13 bases aligning to TRBD2. CDR3 length equals 18 residues. Germline loops: CDR1 KGHSH, CDR2 LQKENI. V lost 5 bases to trimming and J lost 3 bases; unmatched junction nucleotides: 13. The CDR3 sequence: CASSTTWTSGGQIYEQYF. CDR3 coding DNA: TGTGCCAGCTCAACCACCTGGACTAGCGGGGGCCAGATCTACGAGCAGTACTTC.

V gene TRBV19 combines with J gene TRBJ2-4; D is unclear. V dropped 0 bases and J dropped 6 bases, with 6 bases sitting between them. Looked up from germline, CDR1 is LNHDA and CDR2 is SQIVND (reference sequence). The CDR3 loop spans 13 amino acids. CDR3 loop: CASSIDPGNIQYF. Here the CDR3 DNA reads TGTGCCAGTAGTATAGATCCAGGAAACATTCAGTACTTC.

This clone was seen once. The rearrangement joins TRBV18 to TRBJ2-7; D gene unclear. The CDR3 extends over 14 amino acids. Trimming stripped 4 bases from V and 5 bases from J, with 15 bases between. Germline values: CDR1 KGHSH, CDR2 LQKENI. The CDR3 region has the DNA TGTGCCAGCTCACGGGCAGACCTCCCCCACGAGCAGTACTTC. It yields the protein CASSRADLPHEQYF. The full variable domain, in which reference TRBV18 and TRBJ2-7 provide the parts outside the CDR3, is NAGVMQNPRHLVRRRGQEARLRCSPMKGHSHVYWYRQLPEEGLKFMVYLQKENIIDESGMPKERFSAEFPKEGPSILRIQQVVRGDSAAYFCASSRADLPHEQYFGPGTRLTVT.

This clone has just one count. In nucleotides, the CDR3 is TGTGCCAGCAGCTATCAGTTTGGGGGGGCGCGGGGTTATAGCAATCAGCCCCAGCATTTT. Its translation is CASSYQFGGARGYSNQPQHF. V and J are TRBV2 and TRBJ1-5; D might be TRBD1 (6 bases). This CDR3 contains 20 residues. Trimming pared 6 bases from V and 0 bases from J, leaving 27 bases between. Germline loops: CDR1 SNHLY, CDR2 FYNNEI.

The chain joins TRBV7-6 to TRBJ2-1, with D maybe TRBD1 (6 bases). Per the germline V gene, CDR1 is SGHVS and CDR2 is FNYEAQ. Deletions cut 0 bases from V and 0 bases from J, with 21 bases between. The CDR3 covers 20 residues. The CDR3 region is CASSLAGAFSAGSSYNEQFF. DNA of the CDR3: TGTGCCAGCAGCTTAGCGGGGGCTTTTAGCGCAGGGAGCTCCTACAATGAGCAGTTCTTC.